This TCR beta chain was sequenced for a study of Graves' ophthalmopathy and Graves' hyperthyroidism. General observations from the study: Detection in blood was also observed for most expanded thyroid clonotypes above 0.001 frequency.

This CDR3 has 15 amino acids. Trimming removed 5 bases at V and 0 bases at J, with 14 bases between. Looked up from germline, CDR1 is MDHEN and CDR2 is SYDVKM. Amplification from RNA transcripts yielded the TCR beta CDR3 regions. An opening RT-PCR round employed HTBI primers and preceded a second-round multiplex PCR. TCRdb analysed the multiplex PCR reads with MiXCR anew, one entry per CDR3 protein. Among 150,000 to 200,000 distinct CDR3 sequences listed, around two fifths were seen once. Remarks on this clonotype: Its antigen is still unknown.

The V gene is TRBV28, the J gene TRBJ2-7, with D perhaps matching TRBD1 (6 bases). The source material was peripheral blood. This clonotype was obtained from a woman aged 40 to 49 with Graves' ophthalmopathy. The DNA of the CDR3 is TGTGCCAGCAGTACCCAAACAGGGACCTCCTACGAGCAGTACTTC. Protein sequence: CASSTQTGTSYEQYF. The variable domain in full, completed from reference TRBV28 and TRBJ2-7, reads DVKVTQSSRYLVKRTGEKVFLECVQDMDHENMFWYRQDPGLGLRLIYFSYDVKMKEKGDIPEGYSVSREKKERFSLILESASTNQTSMYLCASSTQTGTSYEQYFGPGTRLTVT.